This T cell receptor beta chain was obtained from a study of technical replicates of blood from a few donors. Assay used: immunoSEQ multiplex PCR; TCRdb lists only in-frame clones, some missing. The sample consists of over 55,000 clones, 70% to 90% of them appearing once. This CDR3 comprises 16 residues. Germline-derived CDR1 and CDR2 are KGHSH and LQKENI. Trimming pared 3 bases from V and 8 bases from J, leaving 22 bases between. V gene TRBV18 combines with J gene TRBJ1-2; D ambiguous. Sequencing input: PBMCs. The clonotype was recovered from a human donor in good health. Some clones in this sample may be carry-over from other donors' samples. The CDR3 loop reads CASSPTTSAGTMGYTF. The DNA for the CDR3 is TGTGCCAGCTCACCGACCACCTCAGCCGGTACTATGGGCTACACCTTC. Complete variable domain (other parts from reference TRBV18 and TRBJ1-2): NAGVMQNPRHLVRRRGQEARLRCSPMKGHSHVYWYRQLPEEGLKFMVYLQKENIIDESGMPKERFSAEFPKEGPSILRIQQVVRGDSAAYFCASSPTTSAGTMGYTFGSGTRLTVV.